The present T cell receptor (beta chain) was sequenced within a study of cytomegalovirus exposure and HLA in healthy donors. With regard to this clone: Its antigen is unknown.

Germline assignment: CDR1 LNHDA and CDR2 SQIVND (reference sequence). V lost 3 bases and J lost 0, with 14 bases in between. The CDR3 has 17 amino acids. Notes on the study in general: Overall, approximately 150 TCR beta chains were annotated as cytomegalovirus-associated. What a later analysis showed was that several of the most significant clusters appeared linked to common viral pathogens.

Primers for the PCR totalled 60 Vbeta and 13 Jbeta. Assay: immunoSEQ multiplex PCR; the TCRdb copy retains only in-frame clones and omits some. The table includes about 120,000 clones, roughly three fifths detected once. Sequencing was done on a sample of PBMCs. The source is a man younger than 35 in good health and CMV-seronegative. The rearrangement joins TRBV19 to TRBJ2-2, with a possible D match to TRBD1 (5 bases). CDR3 sequence: CASSIRAGFANTGELFF. The CDR3 nucleotides are TGTGCCAGTAGTATCAGGGCCGGGTTCGCGAACACCGGGGAGCTGTTTTTT.